What follows are 18 T cell receptor beta chains derived from one specimen sequenced in a study of cytomegalovirus exposure and HLA in healthy donors. PCR primers comprised 60 Vbeta and 13 Jbeta primers. Libraries were prepared by immunoSEQ multiplex PCR; TCRdb keeps only in-frame clonotypes and omits some of them. This sample has approximately 220,000 clones, with 65% to 85% found just once. The sample taken for sequencing was PBMCs. These receptors were taken from a boy aged 2 to 10 in good health and CMV-seronegative.

The chain couples TRBV5-1 to TRBJ2-3, with D perhaps matching TRBD2 (6 bases). Germline CDR1 reads SGHRS; CDR2 reads YFSETQ. With 4 bases removed from V and 3 bases from J, the gap between germline ends came to 15 bases. The CDR3 extends over 15 amino acids. This CDR3 is CASSRRGEVTDTQYF. Written as DNA, the CDR3 is TGCGCCAGCAGCCGGAGAGGGGAGGTAACAGATACGCAGTATTTT.

The chain recombines TRBV29-1 with TRBJ2-1, with 8 nucleotides matching TRBD2. The trim removed 5 bases at V and 3 bases at J, leaving 6 bases unmatched. Germline V lookup: CDR1 SQVTM, CDR2 ANQGSEA. The CDR3 is made up of 14 amino acids. The CDR3 reads CSVILGGVYNEQFF. In nucleotides, the CDR3 is TGCAGCGTTATACTCGGGGGGGTCTACAATGAGCAGTTCTTC.

The rearrangement uses TRBV27 and TRBJ1-2, with D unclear. Trimming removed 0 bases from V and 1 base from J, with 15 bases in between. Germline V gene sequence: CDR1 MNHEY, CDR2 SMNVEV (reference sequence). The CDR3 is 17 residues long. CDR3 DNA: TGTGCCAGCAGTTTATCGGCAGGAAAATCTTTTAACTATGGCTACACCTTC. Its protein is CASSLSAGKSFNYGYTF.

V is TRBV6-6 and J is TRBJ2-7, with unresolved D. V lost 2 bases, J lost 0 bases, and 8 bases lay in between. CDR1 is MNHNY and CDR2 is SVGAGI in the germline V gene (reference sequence). This CDR3 has 14 residues. CDR3 DNA: TGTGCCAGCAGTTACCGGTCAAACTCCTACGAGCAGTACTTC. This gives the protein CASSYRSNSYEQYF.

This clone is a singleton in its sample. The rearrangement links TRBV27 to TRBJ2-4; D is possibly TRBD2 (6 bases). Germline assignment: CDR1 MNHEY and CDR2 SMNVEV (reference sequence). The CDR3 sequence is 16 residues long. V lost 5 bases to trimming and J lost 0 bases, with 14 bases between them. CDR3 protein: CASSGGIGVAKNIQYF. In DNA form, the CDR3 reads TGTGCCAGCAGTGGGGGGATTGGGGTAGCCAAAAACATTCAGTACTTC.

The chain uses TRBV9 and TRBJ1-1; possible D gene TRBD1, 5 bases. The length of the CDR3 is 13 residues. V lost 7 bases to trimming and J lost 3 bases, with 13 bases between them. The germline CDR1 and CDR2 sequences are SGDLS and YYNGEE. The CDR3 here is CASCGRGDTEAFF. CDR3 DNA sequence: TGTGCCAGCTGCGGTCGGGGGGACACTGAAGCTTTCTTT.

J is TRBJ2-7 and V is TRBV6-1, with TRBD1 matching over 9 bases. Trimming removed 4 bases from V and 11 bases from J; junction bases left unmatched: 6. Looked up from germline, CDR1 is MNHNS and CDR2 is SASEGT. The CDR3 runs 12 residues. The CDR3 reads CASSAARTGEYF. The CDR3 coding sequence is TGTGCCAGCAGTGCCGCAAGGACAGGGGAGTACTTC.

The chain uses TRBV19 and TRBJ2-1; 8 nucleotides line up with TRBD2. The CDR3 contains 15 residues. V was pared by 8 bases and J by 2 bases, with 8 bases of the junction left unmatched. Germline CDR1 LNHDA, CDR2 SQIVND (reference sequence). The CDR3 spells CASSTGGGTYNEQFF. CDR3 bases: TGTGCCAGTTCTACCGGGGGGGGGACCTACAATGAGCAGTTCTTC.

J is TRBJ1-2 and V is TRBV6-5, with D tentatively TRBD1 (6 bases). This CDR3 spans 13 amino acids. Germline CDR1 reads MNHEY; CDR2 reads SVGAGI. V shed 7 bases and J shed 4 bases, with 13 bases lying between them. The chain's CDR3 is CASTAGGAYGYTF. The CDR3 DNA is TGTGCCAGCACCGCGGGGGGCGCCTATGGCTACACCTTC.

V is TRBV27 and J is TRBJ2-7; 7 bases map to TRBD1. The CDR3 is 14 amino acids. Unmatched junction bases numbered 13, after V lost 8 bases and J lost 6 bases. Looked up from germline, CDR1 is MNHEY and CDR2 is SMNVEV (reference sequence). CDR3: CASRGQEEIGEQYF. The CDR3 DNA sequence: TGTGCCAGCCGAGGACAGGAAGAAATAGGCGAGCAGTACTTC.

The chain carries TRBV2 and TRBJ2-5; 10 bases match TRBD2. With 5 bases clipped from V and 3 bases from J, the junction kept 3 bases outside the gene matches. The CDR3 is 14 amino acids. CDR1 and CDR2 from the germline V gene are SNHLY and FYNNEI. For the CDR3, the DNA is TGTGCCAGCAGTCGCGGACTAGCGGAAGAGACCCAGTACTTC. Amino acids: CASSRGLAEETQYF.

The V and J genes are TRBV11-2 and TRBJ1-2, with D hard to call. This CDR3 has 13 amino acids. Trimming stripped 7 bases from V and 10 bases from J, with 19 bases between. Looked up from germline, CDR1 is SGHAT and CDR2 is FQNNGV. This CDR3 is CASTTLRSEAYTF. The CDR3 DNA is TGTGCCAGCACCACATTAAGGAGCGAGGCCTACACCTTC.

The chain uses TRBV4-2 and TRBJ2-1; no definite D call. Germline CDR1 is LGHNA and CDR2 is YNFKEQ. This CDR3 region has 14 residues. Deletions cut 4 bases from V and 8 bases from J, with 15 bases between. CDR3 coding DNA: TGTGCCAGCAGCCTAAAGAGTGGCGGCGATGAGCAGTTCTTC. Protein product: CASSLKSGGDEQFF.

The CDR3 is CASSRGGSTDTQYF. In DNA form, the CDR3 reads TGCGCCAGCAGTCGGGGGGGGAGCACAGATACGCAGTATTTT. V gene TRBV10-2 combines with J gene TRBJ2-3, with 8 nucleotides matching TRBD2. V shed 5 bases, J shed 0 bases, and the junction held 1 base outside the gene matches. The CDR3 extends over 14 amino acids. Germline V lookup: CDR1 WSHSY, CDR2 SAAADI.

CDR3 sequence reads: CAWSSPRTGGATDTQYF. DNA of the CDR3: TGTGCCTGGAGTTCGCCCCGGACAGGGGGCGCGACAGATACGCAGTATTTT. The V gene is TRBV30, the J gene TRBJ2-3; 11 bases match TRBD1. After removal of 2 bases from V and 3 bases from J, the junction contained 10 bases not matched to a gene. In germline, CDR1 is GTSNPN, CDR2 SVGIG (reference sequence). The CDR3 length is 17 residues.

J is TRBJ2-7 and V is TRBV19; TRBD1 agrees at 7 bases. This CDR3 is built from 16 residues. Trimming took 6 bases from V and 2 from J; bases not matched to a gene: 13. Germline V gene data show CDR1 as LNHDA and CDR2 as SQIVND (reference sequence). CDR3 residues: CASSQTAGQVTYEQYF. The CDR3 nucleotides are TGTGCCAGTAGCCAAACAGCAGGACAGGTAACCTACGAGCAGTACTTC.

This clone was recorded only once. The chain carries TRBV6-5 and TRBJ2-2; possibly TRBD2 for D (6 bases). V dropped 11 bases and J dropped 6 bases, with 22 bases sitting between them. Per the germline V gene, CDR1 is MNHEY and CDR2 is SVGAGI. The CDR3 spans 15 residues. The CDR3 region is CAGPAGPTVPGELFF. For the CDR3, the DNA is TGTGCCGGTCCCGCGGGACCCACTGTCCCCGGGGAGCTGTTTTTT.

This rearrangement joins TRBV6-1 to TRBJ2-7; 7 positions match TRBD2. V trimming: 4 bases; J trimming: 0 bases; junction bases outside the gene matches: 0. This CDR3 has 13 amino acids. CDR1 is MNHNS and CDR2 is SASEGT in the germline V gene. The CDR3 sequence is CASSGGGSYEQYF. The DNA for the CDR3 is TGTGCCAGCAGTGGGGGGGGCTCCTACGAGCAGTACTTC.